The T cell receptor (beta chain) under discussion was sequenced for a study of shared clonotypes between healthy human individuals. The CDR3 runs 14 residues. Germline CDR1 reads MDHEN; CDR2 reads SYDVKM. V was pared by 6 bases and J by 9 bases, with 18 bases between. TCRdb keeps only in-frame clones here, not all; method: immunoSEQ multiplex PCR. The sample shows 2 million to 2.5 million clones, over 85% of them seen only once. The chain combines TRBV28 with TRBJ2-1; TRBD1 might be the D (6 bases). The clonotype originates from a man aged 18 to 29 in good health. Some clones in this sample may be carry-over from other donors' samples. The specimen sequenced was naive CD4+ T cells from PBMCs. As for subset: CD45RA+ positively selected. In nucleotides, the CDR3 is TGTGCCAGCAGCTGGGCATCAGGGGAGTTTGAGCAGTTCTTC. Translated, it gives CASSWASGEFEQFF. The entire variable domain, with the rest obtained from reference TRBV28 and TRBJ2-1, is as follows: DVKVTQSSRYLVKRTGEKVFLECVQDMDHENMFWYRQDPGLGLRLIYFSYDVKMKEKGDIPEGYSVSREKKERFSLILESASTNQTSMYLCASSWASGEFEQFFGPGTRLTVL.